This TCR beta chain was obtained from a study of blood T cell repertoires in COVID-19. Study summary: PBMCs, B-cell-depleted T cells, or T cells were the source of the cDNA or gDNA that made up the material.

TCRdb's table, derived via immunoSEQ multiplex PCR, lists solely in-frame clones and lacks some. The sample has 130,000 or so clones; approximately 80% are singletons. Trimming took off 0 bases at V and 1 base at J, with 7 bases between the two ends. Per the germline V gene, CDR1 is MNHEY and CDR2 is SVGAGI. The CDR3 contains 15 residues. Specimen: peripheral blood. J is TRBJ1-3 and V is TRBV6-5; no clear D gene. The clonotype was recovered from a man aged 50 to 60 with acute or convalescent COVID-19. The CDR3 loop reads CASSYSGVSGNTIYF. The CDR3 coding sequence is TGTGCCAGCAGTTACTCCGGGGTTTCTGGAAACACCATATATTTT.